This T cell receptor beta chain was retrieved from a study of blood T cells in healthy people across ages. This clonotype came up once. Through a sample-barcoded 5' primer and a J-beta primer mix, a second PCR was run for about 6 to 11 cycles. TCRdb called the 5' RACE reads again in MiXCR, with one record for every CDR3 protein. Altogether about 780,000 distinct CDR3 sequences are present, 46% being singletons, with the ten largest covering roughly 18%. The CDR3 is 17 amino acids. The V gene lost 5 bases and the J gene lost 1 base, with 21 bases spanning the gap. Germline V gene data show CDR1 as SQVTM and CDR2 as ANQGSEA.

This TCR was recovered from an elderly man in good health. The genes are TRBV29-1 and TRBJ1-5; D uncertain. Sequencing used blood. The DNA for the CDR3 is TGCAGCGTTCAAATAGGTCTCACCCTCGGAAGCAATCAGCCCCAGCATTTT. The encoded protein is CSVQIGLTLGSNQPQHF.